The rows below give T cell receptor beta chains drawn from one sample of a study of shared clonotypes between healthy human individuals. Some clones are missing from TCRdb's copy, which holds only in-frame ones; the method was immunoSEQ multiplex PCR. This table holds around 690,000 clones, roughly 88% found once. Input material: memory CD8+ T cells from PBMCs. These receptors were obtained from a man aged 18 to 30 in good health. Some clones in this sample may be carry-over from other donors' samples. CDR3s include the opening cysteine and the closing phenylalanine or tryptophan. Each record gives: D gene, V gene, clone size, J gene, CDR3 DNA, CDR3 protein. The D gene is left open where the match is weak. Some rows mark clone size as missing; the rest say once, few, many or name a class of expanded clone.

D: TRBD1; V: TRBV9; size: once; J: TRBJ2-7; DNA: TGTGCCAGCAGCCTGGACAGGGGGTACGAGCAGTACTTC; CDR3: CASSLDRGYEQYF
D: TRBD1; V: TRBV5-4; size: -; J: TRBJ1-2; DNA: TGTGCCAGCAGCGTAGACAGGGAGTTTAATGGCTACACCTTC; CDR3: CASSVDREFNGYTF
D: -; V: TRBV4-1; size: -; J: TRBJ2-7; DNA: TGCGCCAGCAGCCACACCGGACTACCCACCTACGAGCAGTACTTC; CDR3: CASSHTGLPTYEQYF
D: TRBD1; V: TRBV7-2; size: many; J: TRBJ2-7; DNA: TGTGCCAGCAGCTTCACAGGGGGCGCCGCGCACGAGCAGTACTTC; CDR3: CASSFTGGAAHEQYF
D: TRBD2; V: TRBV4-1; size: -; J: TRBJ2-1; DNA: TGCGCCAGCAGCCAAAGTTTAGCGGGTGGGCAGTTCTTC; CDR3: CASSQSLAGGQFF
D: -; V: TRBV28; size: -; J: TRBJ2-5; DNA: TGTGCCAGCAGTTTCAGAGAGACCCAGTACTTC; CDR3: CASSFRETQYF
D: TRBD2; V: TRBV9; size: -; J: TRBJ2-7; DNA: TGTGCCAGCAGCGTAGATTTCCGCACTAGCGCGTACGAGCAGTACTTC; CDR3: CASSVDFRTSAYEQYF
D: TRBD1; V: TRBV5-1; size: -; J: TRBJ2-1; DNA: TGCGCCAGCAGCCCGGGACAGGGGGCTTATAATGAGCAGTTCTTC; CDR3: CASSPGQGAYNEQFF
D: -; V: TRBV9; size: -; J: TRBJ2-1; DNA: TGTGCCAGCAGCCCCACGACGAGGATAACCAATGAGCAGTTCTTC; CDR3: CASSPTTRITNEQFF
D: -; V: TRBV9; size: -; J: TRBJ1-5; DNA: TGTGCCAGCAGCGATCAGGGTTCTAATAATCAGCCCCAGCATTTT; CDR3: CASSDQGSNNQPQHF
D: TRBD1; V: TRBV11-3; size: -; J: TRBJ2-1; DNA: TGTGCCAGCAGCTCTACCGGGACAGGGGGCAATGAGCAGTTCTTC; CDR3: CASSSTGTGGNEQFF
D: -; V: TRBV25-1; size: -; J: TRBJ2-7; DNA: TGTGCCAGCAGTGATACCGGGACACCGGGACTCGGGGCCTACGAGCAGTACTTC; CDR3: CASSDTGTPGLGAYEQYF
D: -; V: TRBV5-1; size: -; J: TRBJ2-5; DNA: TGCGCCAGCAGCTCCACGGCGGTCTCAAAAGAGACCCAGTACTTC; CDR3: CASSSTAVSKETQYF
D: TRBD2; V: TRBV5-1; size: -; J: TRBJ2-2; DNA: TGCGCCAGTACTTCACCCGGGACTAGCGGGAGTTGGAACACCGGGGAGCTGTTTTTT; CDR3: CASTSPGTSGSWNTGELFF
D: -; V: TRBV6-5; size: -; J: TRBJ2-1; DNA: TGTGCCAGCAGTTACTCGGACGCCGCGGGCAATGAGCAGTTCTTC; CDR3: CASSYSDAAGNEQFF
D: -; V: TRBV4-2; size: -; J: TRBJ2-1; DNA: TGTGCCAGCAGCCAAGACTGGGGTCACAATGAGCAGTTCTTC; CDR3: CASSQDWGHNEQFF
D: -; V: TRBV11-2; size: -; J: TRBJ2-7; DNA: TGTGCCAGCAGGGAGAACAGGGACGAGCAGTACTTC; CDR3: CASRENRDEQYF
D: -; V: TRBV28; size: once; J: TRBJ2-7; DNA: TGTGCCAGCAGTTTCCCCCGCCTGGGAGAGCAGTACTTC; CDR3: CASSFPRLGEQYF
D: TRBD2; V: TRBV19; size: once; J: TRBJ2-7; DNA: TGTGCCAGTAGTATATTAGCGGGAGGAACCAACTACGAGCAGTACTTC; CDR3: CASSILAGGTNYEQYF
D: -; V: TRBV2; size: -; J: TRBJ2-3; DNA: TGTGCCAGCAGTGGTGAGCGGTCTCGCACAGATACGCAGTATTTT; CDR3: CASSGERSRTDTQYF
D: TRBD1; V: TRBV11-2; size: -; J: TRBJ2-5; DNA: TGTGCCAGCAGCTTGGGCCCTGGGACAGGGGTCGGAGAGACCCAGTACTTC; CDR3: CASSLGPGTGVGETQYF
D: TRBD1; V: TRBV16; size: -; J: TRBJ1-2; DNA: TGTGCCAGCAGCCAACCGACAGGGTCGGGGGACTACACCTTC; CDR3: CASSQPTGSGDYTF
D: -; V: TRBV7-9; size: -; J: TRBJ1-6; DNA: TGTGCCAGCAGCCCGAATTCACCCCTCCACTTT; CDR3: CASSPNSPLHF
D: TRBD1; V: TRBV7-9; size: -; J: TRBJ1-5; DNA: TGTGCCAGCAGTGGGGGACAGAGCAATCAGCCCCAGCATTTT; CDR3: CASSGGQSNQPQHF
D: -; V: TRBV28; size: -; J: TRBJ1-2; DNA: TGTGCCAGCAGTTTATTGGGGACAAGGGGTGGCTACACCTTC; CDR3: CASSLLGTRGGYTF
D: -; V: TRBV9; size: -; J: TRBJ1-2; DNA: TGTGCCAGCAGCGTAGGAGCGACCGATGGCTACACCTTC; CDR3: CASSVGATDGYTF
D: -; V: TRBV4-2; size: -; J: TRBJ2-1; DNA: TGTGCCAGCAGCCAAGATCCGATCCCTAGGAACTACAATGAGCAGTTCTTC; CDR3: CASSQDPIPRNYNEQFF
D: TRBD1; V: TRBV7-2; size: -; J: TRBJ2-1; DNA: TGTGCCAGCAGCTTACCCTACTCGACAGGGGCGTATATGAATGAGCAGTTCTTC; CDR3: CASSLPYSTGAYMNEQFF
D: TRBD1; V: TRBV29-1; size: few; J: TRBJ2-1; DNA: TGCAGCGTTGCCGCCGGGACAGCCTGGAATGAGCAGTTCTTC; CDR3: CSVAAGTAWNEQFF
D: -; V: TRBV11-2; size: -; J: TRBJ1-2; DNA: TGTGCCAGCAGCCCGGACGGACGGTCAGCATATGGCTACACCTTC; CDR3: CASSPDGRSAYGYTF
D: TRBD2; V: TRBV7-3; size: -; J: TRBJ2-7; DNA: TGTGCCAGCAGCCCAGCGGGAGGGCCAGTTAACGAGCAGTACTTC; CDR3: CASSPAGGPVNEQYF
D: TRBD1; V: TRBV28; size: -; J: TRBJ2-7; DNA: TGTGCCAGCAGCGATCACCGGGACAGGGTGGGCGAGCAGTACTTC; CDR3: CASSDHRDRVGEQYF
D: -; V: TRBV10-3; size: once; J: TRBJ2-3; DNA: TGTGCCATCAGGGGGGAGAGACCCACAGATACGCAGTATTTT; CDR3: CAIRGERPTDTQYF
D: TRBD2; V: TRBV7-2; size: -; J: TRBJ2-1; DNA: TGTGCCAGCAGCTACAGCGGGGCCTACAATGAGCAGTTCTTC; CDR3: CASSYSGAYNEQFF
D: -; V: TRBV13; size: -; J: TRBJ1-1; DNA: TGTGCCAGCAGCGGGCCGGGGAACACTGAAGCTTTCTTT; CDR3: CASSGPGNTEAFF
D: -; V: TRBV30; size: -; J: TRBJ2-7; DNA: TGTGCCTGGTGTTCAGGTATTATATCCTACGAGCAGTACTTC; CDR3: CAWCSGIISYEQYF
D: TRBD1; V: TRBV4-1; size: -; J: TRBJ2-7; DNA: TGCGCCAGCAGCCAAGTTTATCCGGGACAGGGGGCCGACGAGCAGTACTTC; CDR3: CASSQVYPGQGADEQYF
D: -; V: TRBV29-1; size: -; J: TRBJ2-3; DNA: TGCAGCGTTGCCGGCGGGGCGAGCACAGATACGCAGTATTTT; CDR3: CSVAGGASTDTQYF
D: TRBD2; V: TRBV6-5; size: -; J: TRBJ2-7; DNA: TGTGCCAGCAGTTACGCCCGGGGGGGGGACGAGCAGTACTTC; CDR3: CASSYARGGDEQYF
D: -; V: TRBV4-2; size: few; J: TRBJ1-1; DNA: TGTGCCAGCAGCCAAGATTTAGGGGGTCTCATGAACACTGAAGCTTTCTTT; CDR3: CASSQDLGGLMNTEAFF
D: -; V: TRBV9; size: -; J: TRBJ2-3; DNA: TGTGCCAGCAGCCCAGGACGGGCTACGCAGTATTTT; CDR3: CASSPGRATQYF
D: -; V: TRBV21-1; size: -; J: TRBJ2-3; DNA: TGTGCCAGCAGCAAAGGTAACGGGACTAGCGGGAAGGCAGATACGCAGTATTTT; CDR3: CASSKGNGTSGKADTQYF
D: TRBD1; V: TRBV5-6; size: -; J: TRBJ2-5; DNA: TGTGCCAGCAGCTTTGGGACAGGGCAGTACTTC; CDR3: CASSFGTGQYF
D: -; V: TRBV27; size: -; J: TRBJ2-7; DNA: TGTGCCAGCAGCCCAGGGACCTCGACGCAGTACTTC; CDR3: CASSPGTSTQYF
D: -; V: TRBV7-9; size: -; J: TRBJ1-2; DNA: TGTGCCAGCAGCTCCCTAACAGGATATGGCTACACCTTC; CDR3: CASSSLTGYGYTF
D: -; V: TRBV10-3; size: -; J: TRBJ2-7; DNA: TGTGCCATCAGTGGGGGCCGGGACCTCTACGAGCAGTACTTC; CDR3: CAISGGRDLYEQYF
D: -; V: TRBV7-9; size: -; J: TRBJ1-1; DNA: TGTGCCAGCAGCCCCGTCACAGGGCGCGCTTATACTGAAGCTTTCTTT; CDR3: CASSPVTGRAYTEAFF
D: TRBD2; V: TRBV6-1; size: -; J: TRBJ2-1; DNA: TGTGCCAGCAACCGCGGGAGAAACACCTACAATGAGCAGTTCTTC; CDR3: CASNRGRNTYNEQFF